This T cell receptor beta chain was captured in a study of blood T cells in healthy people across ages. Study outcomes and limitations: Per million T cells, TCR beta diversity dropped about linearly as age rose.

PBMCs, at least 7 million per sample, were isolated. At least 6 micrograms of total RNA were extracted per sample. This clonotype turned up a few times. Its antigen remains unidentified. Primers used in a second PCR of roughly 6 to 12 cycles were a sample-barcoded 5' primer and a J-beta primer mix. TCRdb independently ran MiXCR on the 5' RACE reads; one entry per CDR3 protein. The table has under 950,000 distinct CDR3 sequences, approximately 21% seen once; the top ten hold about 22%. V gave up 5 bases and J gave up 0 bases, with 16 bases separating them. Germline CDR1 reads MNHEY; CDR2 reads SMNVEV (reference sequence). The CDR3 loop spans 17 amino acids.

The sequenced sample consisted of blood. V usage is TRBV27 and J usage is TRBJ1-4; D remains unclear. This clonotype originated in a man between 65 and 85 years old in good health. CDR3 in amino acids: CASSRRAGVATNEKLFF. DNA of the CDR3: TGTGCCAGCAGTAGAAGGGCCGGAGTTGCAACTAATGAAAAACTGTTTTTT.